Here is one TCR beta chain with its context. This clonotype showed up just a few times. Its recognized antigen is unknown. No base quality values were provided; no much bigger clone lies one nucleotide off. Only healthy Caucasian donors were included. Using Miltenyi CD45RO+ enrichment and human naive T-cell isolation kits, memory (CD45RO+) and naive T cells were isolated from PBMC. The protocol used for the library was 5' RACE. The data were produced on an Illumina HiSeq 2000. Template switching added a universal primer binding site, and the final cDNA carried a unique molecular identifier that allowed TCR cDNA molecules to be counted accurately. First-strand cDNA for TCR alpha and beta chains was synthesized from specific primers in the conserved constant-segment region. To control for contamination, every cDNA library was double barcoded, receiving both a SMART-Mk sample barcode and Illumina barcodes. TruSeq adapter sequences along with Illumina sample barcodes were introduced in two successive PCR steps. Sequencing of the TCR alpha and beta cDNA libraries was done on the Illumina HiSeq platform using custom primers. Per the authors' processing: Raw reads were processed with MiGEC to extract unique molecular identifiers, and MiXCR was used to determine CDR3 positions. Recombination models were inferred per individual with the repgenHMM and IGoR tools using an EM algorithm. The analysis of shared clonotypes was done with the tcR package in R, with sharing normalized by the product of cloneset sizes. To study raw recombination without the effects of thymic and clonal selection, out-of-frame nonproductive sequences were analyzed. The public reads were run again by TCRdb, first through fastp at Q25 and then through MiXCR, and only productive beta chains were kept. Rows with a matching CDR3 protein are joined into one entry that keeps the most common DNA and genes. The V and J calls were not made by the authors but by TCRdb's processing. This sample comprises approximately 94,000 distinct CDR3 sequences, roughly 6% of them detected only once. Of the sample, approximately 12% is held by the ten largest clones.

This sample is drawn from a study of identical twins listed by TCRdb under 2016. Notes on the research overall: TCR alpha and beta repertoires from monozygotic twins, unrelated adults of various ages and cord blood were deep-sequenced to test whether fetal clonotypes persist. To rule out contamination, replicate twin experiments were performed at different times with different library preparation protocols. On the study overall, not on this receptor specifically: In monozygotic twins, out-of-frame TCR alpha sharing was systematically underestimated by recombination models, although the models agreed with sharing between unrelated individuals. Out-of-frame TCR alpha sequences shared between twins showed an excess of low generation-probability sequences compared with coincidental sharing between unrelated individuals. Abundant cord blood beta clonotypes carried fewer insertions; young adult naive repertoires showed a weaker similar trend, while memory repertoires showed none. Excess twin sharing in beta out-of-frame sequences was weaker because fewer shared sequences lowered the signal-to-noise ratio. Invariant T cells such as MAIT and iNKT could partly confound zero-insertion analyses, though diverse VJ usage argued against this for most clonotypes. Because the same donors could not be followed over many years, conclusions were based on cross-sectional statistical analysis.

The germline V gene encodes CDR1 MGHRA and CDR2 YSYEKL. The germline V end is reduced by 1 base and the J end by 4 bases; junction bases left unmatched: 5. The CDR3 holds 16 amino acids from the cysteine to the phenylalanine. Only the CDR3 part of the read is kept: 48 bases, read in frame from the first base. Sequenced sample: memory T cells sorted from blood. The sample's cell subset or site label is to be understood as: CD45RO+ enriched T cells. The sequence joins TRBV4-1 to TRBJ2-1; TRBD2 matches 9 bases in the middle. The receptor was isolated from a woman aged 50 to 60 in good health. For the CDR3, the sequence is CASSQGPSGTYNEQFF. In nucleotide form, the sequence is TGCGCCAGCAGCCAAGGGCCTAGCGGGACTTACAATGAGCAGTTCTTC.